The clone carrying this TCR beta chain was seen ten or more times. The data derive from a study of blood T cell repertoires in COVID-19. Study summary: Acute and convalescent COVID-19 specimens originated in the United States, Italy and Spain. PBMCs, B-cell-depleted T cells, or T cells provided the cDNA or gDNA that made up the material.

Trimming at V came to 4 bases and at J to 7 bases, leaving 9 bases not matched to a gene. Per the germline V gene, CDR1 is MNHEY and CDR2 is SMNVEV (reference sequence). CDR3 length equals 15 residues. Libraries were prepared by immunoSEQ multiplex PCR; TCRdb keeps only in-frame clonotypes and omits some of them. The profile shows 160,000 or so clones, 75% to 80% of them singletons. The origin of this receptor is a woman aged 80 or older with acute or convalescent COVID-19. The rearrangement links TRBV27 to TRBJ1-4; 7 nucleotides agree with TRBD1. The specimen was peripheral blood. The CDR3 is CASSSPGQLGEKLFF. The CDR3 DNA reads as TGTGCCAGCAGTTCACCGGGACAGTTGGGTGAAAAACTGTTTTTT.